This record covers a single TCR beta chain. Libraries were prepared by immunoSEQ multiplex PCR; TCRdb keeps only in-frame clonotypes and omits some of them. The data show around 70,000 clones, with roughly 91% seen just once and around 29% held by the top ten. The V gene's germline CDR1 is SGHRS and CDR2 YFSETQ. The CDR3 is 17 residues long. Trimming at V came to 2 bases and at J to 4 bases, leaving 11 bases not matched to a gene. This sample is part of a study of blood T cell repertoires in COVID-19. Study summary: The United States, Italy and Spain provided the acute and convalescent COVID-19 samples. PBMCs, B-cell-depleted T cells, or T cells provided the cDNA or gDNA that made up the material.

The chain couples TRBV5-1 to TRBJ2-3; the match to TRBD1 covers 9 bases. Sequencing used peripheral blood. The TCR comes from a woman older than 75 with active or convalescent COVID-19. The CDR3: CASSLEGQGGGADTQYF. For the CDR3, the DNA is TGCGCCAGCAGCTTAGAGGGACAGGGTGGCGGGGCAGATACGCAGTATTTT.